The 25 T cell receptor beta chains reported below all come from one sample, sequenced in a study of Graves' ophthalmopathy and Graves' hyperthyroidism. RNA transcripts were the template, and TCR beta CDR3 regions were amplified from them. The library came from an HTBI-primed first-round RT-PCR and a second-round multiplex PCR. TCRdb re-derived calls from the multiplex PCR reads in MiXCR, one entry per CDR3 protein. The sample lists 560,000 or so distinct CDR3 sequences, under 40% occurring once. The sample taken for sequencing was peripheral blood or thyroid tissue (not recorded which). These receptors all come from an adult man with Graves' hyperthyroidism.

The sample holds many counts of this clonotype. The chain uses TRBV4-1 and TRBJ2-7; 8 nucleotides agree with TRBD1. V was pared by 1 base and J by 1 base, with 3 bases of the junction left unmatched. The CDR3 extends over 15 amino acids. Germline values: CDR1 MGHRA, CDR2 YSYEKL. DNA for the CDR3: TGCGCCAGCAGCCAAGGGACAGGGACTTCCTACGAGCAGTACTTC. Translating it yields CASSQGTGTSYEQYF.

Details on this clonotype: Just one base apart from a much larger clone, this may be a read error. The chain links TRBV7-9 to TRBJ2-5, with TRBD2 identical over 10 bases. The J call may be faulty, since TRBJ2-1 better matches the DNA end. The CDR3 loop spans 15 amino acids. Germline-derived CDR1 and CDR2 are SEHNR and FQNEAQ (reference sequence). The CDR3 DNA follows: TGTGCCAGCAGCTTACGGTTAGCGGGGGGCAATGAGCAGTTCTTC. This encodes CASSLRLAGGNEQFF.

The chain couples TRBV6-1 to TRBJ1-2; D is unresolved. CDR3 length equals 12 residues. The ends were cut back, 5 bases at V and 3 bases at J, with 7 bases in the middle. Germline-derived CDR1 and CDR2 are MNHNS and SASEGT. The CDR3 here is CASSQQYYGYTF. The CDR3 bases are TGTGCCAGCAGTCAACAGTACTATGGCTACACCTTC.

This chain connects TRBV30 to TRBJ1-2; 8 bases are shared with TRBD1. CDR1 and CDR2 (germline): GTSNPN, SVGIG (reference sequence). J gave up 0 bases and V 1 base, and 4 bases lay outside the gene matches. The CDR3 consists of 15 residues. The CDR3 here is CAWSANRGTNYGYTF. In DNA, the CDR3 is TGTGCCTGGAGTGCAAACAGGGGGACTAACTATGGCTACACCTTC.

The table lists this clonotype with a few counts. The chain combines TRBV12-3 or TRBV12-4 with TRBJ1-6; D possibly corresponds to TRBD1 (6 bases). The CDR3 covers 15 residues. V shed 1 base and J shed 10 bases, with 14 bases lying between them. The CDR3 here is CASSLGPRGLSPLHF. Here the CDR3 DNA reads TGTGCCAGCAGTTTAGGACCTAGGGGGTTATCACCCCTCCACTTT.

This clonotype was seen repeatedly, ten times or more. This rearrangement joins TRBV10-2 to TRBJ2-5; 9 nucleotides line up with TRBD2. Germline V CDR1 and CDR2: WSHSY, SAAADI. V lost 3 bases, J lost 5 bases, and 7 bases stayed unmatched. The CDR3 spans 15 residues. DNA of the CDR3: TGCGCCAGCAGTGATGGCGGGAGGGTTGACGAGACCCAGTACTTC. It encodes CASSDGGRVDETQYF.

J is TRBJ2-7 and V is TRBV7-9; 9 bases match TRBD1. The CDR3 consists of 16 residues. Germline assignment: CDR1 SEHNR and CDR2 FQNEAQ (reference sequence). V shed 6 bases and J 5 bases; nucleotides not matched to a gene: 14. CDR3 sequence reads: CASSSGTGRFLNEQYF. The DNA of the CDR3 is TGTGCCAGCAGTTCGGGGACAGGGAGGTTCTTGAACGAGCAGTACTTC.

This clonotype was found a few times. The chain couples TRBV29-1 to TRBJ2-3, with D unresolved. The germline V and J ends were trimmed by 5 bases and 6 bases, with 18 bases remaining between them. In germline, CDR1 is SQVTM, CDR2 ANQGSEA. This CDR3 contains 14 residues. Here the CDR3 reads CSVRRSGLLDTQYF. CDR3 DNA: TGCAGCGTTAGACGGAGTGGGCTTTTGGATACGCAGTATTTT.

This clonotype was detected many times. The chain is built from TRBV6-5 and TRBJ1-6; D is uncertain. The CDR3 is made up of 12 amino acids. The germline CDR1 and CDR2 sequences are MNHEY and SVGAGI. V gave up 2 bases and J gave up 9 bases, with 5 bases separating them. CDR3 loop: CASSYRFSPLHF. In DNA, the CDR3 is TGTGCCAGCAGTTACCGATTTTCACCCCTCCACTTT.

The rearrangement joins TRBV29-1 to TRBJ2-5; TRBD2 matches 13 bases. Germline values: CDR1 SQVTM, CDR2 ANQGSEA. The V gene end was trimmed by 4 bases and the J gene end by 7 bases; junction bases not matched to a gene: 9. This CDR3 has 15 residues. The CDR3 region has the DNA TGCAGCGTTGGAACTAGCGGGGGGGCGAAGGGGACCCAGTACTTC. Residues: CSVGTSGGAKGTQYF.

For this clonotype: A much larger clone lies a single base off, so this may be a read error. As the CDR3 is not closed by the conserved phenylalanine or tryptophan, this likely results from a read error. The V call is TRBV15, the J call TRBJ2-2; D unresolved. V was shortened by 3 bases and J by 0 bases, with 5 bases between the two germline ends. Per germline, CDR1 LNHNV and CDR2 YYDKDF (reference sequence). This CDR3 comprises 14 residues. The CDR3: CATSRDTNTGELFS. CDR3 in DNA: TGTGCCACCAGCAGGGATACGAACACCGGGGAGCTGTTTTCT.

The J gene is TRBJ1-5, the V gene TRBV2; D call uncertain. Trimming removed 7 bases at V and 5 bases at J, with 12 bases between. The CDR3 is 13 amino acids. CDR1 and CDR2 (germline): SNHLY, FYNNEI. The CDR3 loop is CASTGNLDQPQHF. CDR3 in DNA: TGTGCCAGCACGGGAAACCTGGATCAGCCCCAGCATTTT.

This clonotype was detected ten times or more. This chain links TRBV2 with TRBJ1-2; TRBD1 agrees at 7 bases. The germline gives CDR1 SNHLY, CDR2 FYNNEI. The CDR3 covers 14 residues. V trimming: 5 bases; J trimming: 4 bases; junction bases outside the gene matches: 7. The CDR3 region is CASSSRQGSYGYTF. The CDR3 region has the DNA TGTGCCAGCAGTAGCCGACAGGGTTCCTATGGCTACACCTTC.

In its sample, this clonotype was seen many times. The chain couples TRBV10-3 to TRBJ2-7; D possibly corresponds to TRBD2 (7 bases). Germline CDR1 reads ENHRY; CDR2 reads SYGVKD. Trimming removed 7 bases at V and 7 bases at J, with 23 bases between. The CDR3 has 15 residues. CDR3 sequence: CAIMALGGQSGEQYF. The CDR3 DNA reads as TGTGCCATCATGGCCTTGGGGGGGCAGTCTGGAGAGCAGTACTTC.

As concerns this clonotype: The germline gene is not matched at one end of the junction; a read error may be the cause. V is TRBV18 and J is TRBJ1-2; D is ambiguous. The CDR3 is made up of 12 amino acids. Germline V gene data show CDR1 as KGHSH and CDR2 as LQKENI. DNA for the CDR3: TGTGCCAGCTCACACACTAACAATGGCTACACCTTC. Amino acids: CASSHTNNGYTF.

The rearrangement uses TRBV29-1 and TRBJ1-2, with TRBD1 as a possible D gene (6 bases). V was clipped by 2 bases and J by 2 bases, with 15 bases between them. This CDR3 has 15 amino acids. Germline CDR1 SQVTM, CDR2 ANQGSEA. DNA for the CDR3: TGCAGCGTTGAACCCTGGGGGCAGAGGAACTATGGCTACACCTTC. Protein sequence: CSVEPWGQRNYGYTF.

As DNA, the CDR3 is TGTGCCATCAGTGAAGGAGTCCGTTGGGGGATAAATCAGCCCCAGCATTTT. Amino acid sequence: CAISEGVRWGINQPQHF. The chain joins TRBV10-3 to TRBJ1-5; D is perhaps TRBD1 (5 bases). The germline V gene has CDR1 ENHRY and CDR2 SYGVKD. Trimming removed 3 bases at V and 4 bases at J, with 19 bases between. There are 17 residues in the CDR3.

This clonotype was picked up a small number of times. The chain carries TRBV20-1 and TRBJ1-6, with 7 bases that match TRBD1. The CDR3 has 13 amino acids. V dropped 5 bases and J dropped 7; count of bases not matched to a gene: 5. Germline V gene sequence: CDR1 DFQATT, CDR2 SNEGSKA (reference sequence). The CDR3 is CSAQDRQNSPLHF. CDR3 coding DNA: TGCAGTGCTCAGGACAGGCAAAATTCACCCCTCCACTTT.

This chain joins TRBV2 and TRBJ1-6, with unresolved D. The germline V and J ends were trimmed by 3 bases and 5 bases, with 11 bases remaining between them. Per the germline V gene, CDR1 is SNHLY and CDR2 is FYNNEI. There are 15 residues in the CDR3. The CDR3 reads CASSDRGLDNSPLHF. CDR3 bases: TGTGCCAGCAGTGACCGCGGGTTGGATAATTCACCCCTCCACTTT.

This clonotype was detected only a few times. J is TRBJ2-5 and V is TRBV7-9; 7 bases are shared with TRBD1. The CDR3 is 14 residues long. J gave up 1 base and V 4 bases, and 3 bases lay outside the gene matches. The germline V gene has CDR1 SEHNR and CDR2 FQNEAQ (reference sequence). The CDR3 DNA reads as TGTGCCAGCAGCTGGGACAGCATCCAAGAGACCCAGTACTTC. Encoded protein: CASSWDSIQETQYF.

The rearrangement uses TRBV20-1 and TRBJ2-7; D gene ambiguous. This CDR3 region has 13 residues. The germline V and J ends were trimmed by 1 base and 7 bases, with 14 bases remaining between them. CDR1 DFQATT and CDR2 SNEGSKA come from the germline V gene (reference sequence). The CDR3 sequence: CSARAPGLGEQYF. The CDR3 DNA is TGCAGTGCTAGAGCTCCAGGTTTAGGGGAGCAGTACTTC.

This clonotype was detected ten times or more. One end of the junction is discordant with germline, which a read error may explain. This chain uses TRBV7-9 with TRBJ2-7; D tentatively fits TRBD1 or TRBD2 (5 bases each). Looked up from germline, CDR1 is SEHNR and CDR2 is FQNEAQ (reference sequence). This CDR3 has 14 residues. The CDR3 nucleotides are TGTGCCAGCAGCATAGCCGGGGCCTCCTACGAGCAGTACTTC. This sequence encodes CASSIAGASYEQYF.

This chain joins TRBV5-1 and TRBJ1-5; D is ambiguous. V was trimmed by 5 bases and J by 0 bases, leaving 12 bases between them. Germline CDR1 SGHRS, CDR2 YFSETQ. The CDR3 loop spans 15 amino acids. The CDR3 region has the DNA TGCGCCAGCAGGTATGACTTTAATAGCAATCAGCCCCAGCATTTT. Residues: CASRYDFNSNQPQHF.

This clonotype was counted a few times. The rearrangement links TRBV19 to TRBJ1-5; D remains unclear. The CDR3 is 15 residues long. Deletions cut 7 bases from V and 3 bases from J, with 16 bases between. From germline, CDR1 is LNHDA and CDR2 SQIVND (reference sequence). The CDR3 nucleotides are TGTGCCAGTAATTTATTGGGTCAGGTCAATCAGCCCCAGCATTTT. Protein product: CASNLLGQVNQPQHF.

This rearrangement joins TRBV7-3 to TRBJ2-5, with D possibly being TRBD2 (6 bases). With the DNA end fitting TRBJ2-1 better, the J assignment may be wrong. In germline, CDR1 is SGHTA, CDR2 FQGTGA. The CDR3 runs 16 residues. CDR3 in DNA: TGTGCCAGCAGCGTAGACCGGGACTCAGGATACAATGAGCAGTTCTTC. Its protein product is CASSVDRDSGYNEQFF.